The 10 T cell receptor beta chains reported below all come from one sample, sequenced in a study of Ad26.COV2.S vaccination and SARS-CoV-2 variants. Indicated treatment: roughly 20 received Ad26.COV2.S at low or high dose, single or two shots; 5 received placebo; per-sample allocation not given. After the first vaccine or placebo injection, samples were drawn on day 63. Here immunoSEQ multiplex PCR was the method, and the copy in TCRdb shows in-frame clones only, minus some. The data show fewer than 400,000 clones, around 91% seen once. This specimen consisted of peripheral blood, obtained in a trial of Ad26.COV2.S vaccine versus placebo. These receptors were obtained from a person aged 18-60 years who received the Ad26.COV2.S COVID-19 vaccine or a placebo.

V gene TRBV15 combines with J gene TRBJ2-1; unclear D gene. The CDR3 sequence is 11 residues long. Trimming cost V 2 bases and J 4 bases, with 0 bases left between them. Per germline, CDR1 LNHNV and CDR2 YYDKDF (reference sequence). CDR3 amino acids: CATSRYNEQFF. The CDR3, as DNA: TGTGCCACCAGCAGATACAATGAGCAGTTCTTC.

The chain links TRBV11-3 to TRBJ2-1, with D possibly being TRBD1 (6 bases). The CDR3 has 15 residues. The V end was cut by 5 bases, the J end by 4 bases, with 15 bases between. Germline values: CDR1 SGHNT, CDR2 YENEEA. The CDR3 DNA is TGTGCCAGCAGCCCCCCCGGAACAGGGTACAATGAGCAGTTCTTC. Amino acid sequence: CASSPPGTGYNEQFF. The full variable domain, with the rest looked up from reference TRBV11-3 and TRBJ2-1, is EAGVVQSPRYKIIEKKQPVAFWCNPISGHNTLYWYLQNLGQGPELLIRYENEEAVDDSQLPKDRFSAERLKGVDSTLKIQPAELGDSAVYLCASSPPGTGYNEQFFGPGTRLTVL.

CDR3 DNA: TGTGCCAGCAGCCAACAAAGACAGGGGTACAATGAGCAGTTCTTC. It is translated as CASSQQRQGYNEQFF. The J gene is TRBJ2-1, the V gene TRBV11-2; 8 positions match TRBD1. The J segment lost 4 bases and the V segment lost 5 bases, leaving 7 bases of the junction unmatched. CDR3 length: 15 amino acids. Per germline, CDR1 SGHAT and CDR2 FQNNGV.

The chain couples TRBV7-9 to TRBJ1-1; possible D gene TRBD1, 6 bases. CDR3 length equals 13 residues. Germline V gives CDR1 SEHNR, CDR2 FQNEAQ (reference sequence). V was cut by 6 bases and J by 1 base, with 9 bases left in between. CDR3 bases: TGTGCCAGCAGGGGACAAACGAACACTGAAGCTTTCTTT. This codes for CASRGQTNTEAFF.

The V gene is TRBV7-9, the J gene TRBJ1-4; TRBD1 is a possible D gene (5 bases). Trimming cost V 1 base and J 7 bases, with 13 bases left between them. The germline V gene encodes CDR1 SEHNR and CDR2 FQNEAQ (reference sequence). The CDR3 has 15 residues. Written as DNA, the CDR3 is TGTGCCAGCAGCTTAGTACGTGGGACGGGTGAAAAACTGTTTTTT. This codes for CASSLVRGTGEKLFF.

The V call is TRBV7-8, the J call TRBJ2-2, with D possibly TRBD1 on 6 matching bases. Trimming pared 5 bases from V and 4 bases from J, leaving 14 bases between. Germline CDR1 is SGHVS and CDR2 is FQNEAQ. This CDR3 is 15 amino acids long. CDR3 sequence reads: CASSESGVGTGELFF. The CDR3 nucleotides are TGTGCCAGCAGCGAATCAGGGGTTGGCACCGGGGAGCTGTTTTTT.

The rearrangement joins TRBV7-6 to TRBJ2-7; 10 nucleotides align to TRBD1. Germline V CDR1 and CDR2: SGHVS, FNYEAQ. The CDR3 is 15 residues long. Trimming at V came to 1 base and at J to 7 bases, leaving 7 bases not matched to a gene. The CDR3 region is CASSLVGGTGEEQYF. CDR3 nucleotides: TGTGCCAGCAGCTTAGTAGGTGGGACAGGGGAAGAGCAGTACTTC.

V and J are TRBV29-1 and TRBJ2-7, with D maybe TRBD2 (6 bases). The CDR3 spans 15 residues. The V and J ends lost 0 bases and 1 base respectively, with 13 bases between them. Germline values: CDR1 SQVTM, CDR2 ANQGSEA. This CDR3 is CSVEDRGSGSYEQYF. CDR3 sequence (DNA): TGCAGCGTTGAAGATCGGGGGTCCGGTTCCTACGAGCAGTACTTC.

The chain has TRBV19 and TRBJ1-1, with a possible D match to TRBD1 (6 bases). Germline V gene data show CDR1 as LNHDA and CDR2 as SQIVND (reference sequence). The CDR3 length is 14 residues. Trimming left V 3 bases short and J 6 bases short, with 14 bases between. The CDR3 nucleotides are TGTGCCAGTAGTATCGGAGGGGGAGGCCCTGAAGCTTTCTTT. Its translation is CASSIGGGGPEAFF.

The V and J genes are TRBV7-3 and TRBJ2-7; tentatively, D is TRBD2 (6 bases). Germline CDR1 SGHTA, CDR2 FQGTGA. Trimming shortened V by 0 bases and J by 2 bases, and 11 bases separated the two germline ends. This CDR3 has 15 amino acids. CDR3 sequence: CASSLTGGSAYEQYF. The CDR3 region has the DNA TGTGCCAGCAGCTTAACTGGAGGGAGCGCCTACGAGCAGTACTTC. Based on the CDR3 plus reference TRBV7-3 and TRBJ2-7, the full variable domain is GAGVSQTPSNKVTEKGKYVELRCDPISGHTALYWYRQSLGQGPEFLIYFQGTGAADDSGLPNDRFFAVRPEGSVSTLKIQRTERGDSAVYLCASSLTGGSAYEQYFGPGTRLTVT.